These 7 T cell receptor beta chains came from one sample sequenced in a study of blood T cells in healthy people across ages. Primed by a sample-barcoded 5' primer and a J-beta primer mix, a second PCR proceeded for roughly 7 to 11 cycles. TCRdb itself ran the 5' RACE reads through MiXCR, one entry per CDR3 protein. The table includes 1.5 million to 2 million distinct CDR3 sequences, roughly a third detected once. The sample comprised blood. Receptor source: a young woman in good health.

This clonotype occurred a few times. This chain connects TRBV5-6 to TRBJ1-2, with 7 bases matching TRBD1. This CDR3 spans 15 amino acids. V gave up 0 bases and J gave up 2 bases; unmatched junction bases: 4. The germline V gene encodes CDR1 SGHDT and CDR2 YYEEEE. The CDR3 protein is CASSLEGQLNYGYTF. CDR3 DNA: TGTGCCAGCAGCTTGGAGGGACAGCTGAACTATGGCTACACCTTC.

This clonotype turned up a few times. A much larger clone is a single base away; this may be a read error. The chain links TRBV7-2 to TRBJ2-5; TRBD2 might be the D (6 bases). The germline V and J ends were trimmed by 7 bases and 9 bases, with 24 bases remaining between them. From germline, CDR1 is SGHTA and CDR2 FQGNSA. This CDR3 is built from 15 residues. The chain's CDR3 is CASTLGYLLGEAQYF. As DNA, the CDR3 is TGTGCCAGCACTCTGGGGTATCTTTTGGGGGAGGCCCAGTACTTC.

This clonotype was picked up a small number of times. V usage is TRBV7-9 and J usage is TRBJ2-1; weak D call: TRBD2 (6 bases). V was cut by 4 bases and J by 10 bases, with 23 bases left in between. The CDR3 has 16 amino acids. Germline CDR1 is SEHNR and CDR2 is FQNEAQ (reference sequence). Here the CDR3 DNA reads TGTGCCAGCAGCTCCCCTAGGAGGGCAGGAGTACAGGAGCAGTTCTTC. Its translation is CASSSPRRAGVQEQFF.

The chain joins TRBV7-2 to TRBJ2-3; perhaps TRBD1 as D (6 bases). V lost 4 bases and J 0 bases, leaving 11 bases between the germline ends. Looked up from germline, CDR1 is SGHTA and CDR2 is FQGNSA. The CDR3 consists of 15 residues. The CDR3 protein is CASSSGHASTDTQYF. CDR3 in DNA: TGTGCCAGCAGCTCGGGACATGCTAGCACAGATACGCAGTATTTT.

CDR3 protein: CASSRHDQPQHF. The CDR3 DNA sequence: TGTGCCAGCAGCCGACACGATCAGCCCCAGCATTTT. This chain links TRBV3-1 with TRBJ1-5; D is undetermined. V was clipped by 4 bases and J by 5 bases, with 6 bases between them. CDR1 is LGHDT and CDR2 is YNNKEL in the germline V gene (reference sequence). The CDR3 contains 12 residues.

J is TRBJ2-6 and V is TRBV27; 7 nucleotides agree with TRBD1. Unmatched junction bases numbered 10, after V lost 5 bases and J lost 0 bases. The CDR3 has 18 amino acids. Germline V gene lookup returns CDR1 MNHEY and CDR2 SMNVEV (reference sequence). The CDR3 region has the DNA TGTGCCAGCAGTCTCCGGGACAGAAGGGTCTCTGGGGCCAACGTCCTGACTTTC. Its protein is CASSLRDRRVSGANVLTF.

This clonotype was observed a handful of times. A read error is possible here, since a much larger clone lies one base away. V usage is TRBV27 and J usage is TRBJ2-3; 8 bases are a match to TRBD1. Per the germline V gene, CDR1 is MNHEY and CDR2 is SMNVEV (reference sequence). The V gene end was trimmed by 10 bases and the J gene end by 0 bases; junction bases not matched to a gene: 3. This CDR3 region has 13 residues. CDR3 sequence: CATRTGSTDTQYF. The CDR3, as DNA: TGTGCCACCAGGACAGGGAGCACAGATACGCAGTATTTT.